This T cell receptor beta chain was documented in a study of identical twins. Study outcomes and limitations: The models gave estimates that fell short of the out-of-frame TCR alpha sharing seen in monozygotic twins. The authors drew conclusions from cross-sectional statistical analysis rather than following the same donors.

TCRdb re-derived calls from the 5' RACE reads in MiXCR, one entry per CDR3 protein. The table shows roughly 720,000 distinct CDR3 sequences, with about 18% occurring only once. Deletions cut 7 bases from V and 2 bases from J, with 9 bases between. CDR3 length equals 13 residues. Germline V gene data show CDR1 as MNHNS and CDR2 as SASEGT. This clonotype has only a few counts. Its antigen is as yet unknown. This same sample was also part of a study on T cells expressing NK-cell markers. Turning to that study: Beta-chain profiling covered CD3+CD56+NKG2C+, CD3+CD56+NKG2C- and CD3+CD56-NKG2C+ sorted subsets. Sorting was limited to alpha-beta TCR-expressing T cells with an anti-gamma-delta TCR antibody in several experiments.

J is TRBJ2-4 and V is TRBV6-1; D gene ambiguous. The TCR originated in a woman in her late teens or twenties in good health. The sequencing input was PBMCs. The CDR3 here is CASTSRTKNIQYF. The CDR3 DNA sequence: TGTGCCAGCACCTCACGTACCAAAAACATTCAGTACTTC.